These 9 T cell receptor beta chains were sequenced from one sample in a study of T cells in Graves' hyperthyroidism and ophthalmopathy. Regions amplified from RNA transcripts were the TCR beta CDR3 regions. The study used the HTBI primer set for a first-round RT-PCR of the TCR CDR3. TCRdb recomputed calls from the multiplex PCR reads with MiXCR, one row per CDR3 protein. The sample holds a few hundred thousand distinct CDR3 sequences; roughly a fifth are singletons and the top ten take 39%. Sequencing input: blood. All receptors derive from a middle-aged man with Graves' ophthalmopathy.

The V gene is TRBV19, the J gene TRBJ2-3; 7 bases match TRBD2. V was pared by 3 bases and J by 2 bases, with 8 bases of the junction left unmatched. Germline loops: CDR1 LNHDA, CDR2 SQIVND (reference sequence). CDR3 length: 16 residues. The CDR3 DNA is TGTGCCAGTAGTATGCGAGTGCGGGGGTACACAGATACGCAGTATTTT. This translates into CASSMRVRGYTDTQYF.

This clonotype was observed at least ten times. The chain joins TRBV7-8 to TRBJ2-1; 8 bases match TRBD2. V gave up 2 bases and J gave up 0 bases; unmatched junction bases: 6. CDR3 size: 17 residues. The germline V gene has CDR1 SGHVS and CDR2 FQNEAQ. This CDR3 reads CASSLNSGIISYNEQFF. The CDR3 nucleotides are TGTGCCAGCAGCTTAAATAGCGGGATCATCTCCTACAATGAGCAGTTCTTC.

The sample holds many counts of this clonotype. The chain couples TRBV20-1 to TRBJ1-1; 8 bases fit TRBD1. The J segment lost 0 bases and the V segment lost 1 base, leaving 4 bases of the junction unmatched. Looked up from germline, CDR1 is DFQATT and CDR2 is SNEGSKA (reference sequence). This CDR3 spans 15 amino acids. The CDR3 DNA reads as TGCAGTGCTAGAGTCGTGGACAGGGTGAACACTGAAGCTTTCTTT. It specifies CSARVVDRVNTEAFF.

The V call is TRBV5-6, the J call TRBJ2-5; TRBD1 might be the D (6 bases). Germline V gene data show CDR1 as SGHDT and CDR2 as YYEEEE. The CDR3 spans 17 residues. V lost 0 bases and J lost 5, with 20 bases in between. The DNA for the CDR3 is TGTGCCAGCAGCTTGGACAGGGTTGGAATCCTGAGGGAGACCCAGTACTTC. Translation gives CASSLDRVGILRETQYF.

This clonotype occurred many times. The CDR3 bases are TGTGCCTGGCGAAGCGGGAGATCTAACGGGGATGAGCAGTTCTTC. This encodes CAWRSGRSNGDEQFF. The rearrangement links TRBV30 to TRBJ2-1, with TRBD2 identical over 8 bases. The CDR3 runs to 15 residues. Per germline, CDR1 GTSNPN and CDR2 SVGIG (reference sequence). V lost 5 bases, J lost 8 bases, and 14 bases stayed unmatched.

This clonotype appeared a few times. J is TRBJ1-2 and V is TRBV6-2 or TRBV6-3; TRBD1 might be the D (6 bases). Germline CDR1 MNHEY, CDR2 SVGEGT. Trimming pared 4 bases from V and 3 bases from J, leaving 15 bases between. CDR3 length: 15 residues. The DNA for the CDR3 is TGTGCCAGCAGTTCCCCGGGGGCGCGTGACTATGGCTACACCTTC. Translation: CASSSPGARDYGYTF.

The table lists this clonotype with a few counts. J is TRBJ1-4 and V is TRBV3-1; D ambiguous. Germline CDR1 and CDR2: LGHDT and YNNKEL (reference sequence). The CDR3 covers 14 residues. V was cut by 2 bases and J by 5 bases, with 9 bases left in between. For the CDR3, the DNA is TGTGCCAGCAGCCAAAGTGGGCGGAATGAAAAACTGTTTTTT. Protein product: CASSQSGRNEKLFF.

The chain is built from TRBV7-9 and TRBJ2-7; a possible D gene is TRBD1 (5 bases). Germline lookup yields CDR1 SEHNR and CDR2 FQNEAQ (reference sequence). The V and J ends lost 5 bases and 6 bases respectively, with 11 bases between them. The CDR3 is 12 amino acids. The CDR3 sequence is CASSKTDSEQYF. CDR3 coding DNA: TGTGCCAGCAGCAAGACCGACAGCGAGCAGTACTTC.

The chain is built from TRBV10-3 and TRBJ2-2; no clear D. The CDR3 extends over 14 amino acids. Germline values: CDR1 ENHRY, CDR2 SYGVKD. V dropped 4 bases and J dropped 0 bases, with 6 bases sitting between them. CDR3 sequence (DNA): TGTGCCATCAGTGGTCGGGCGAACACCGGGGAGCTGTTTTTT. Its protein product is CAISGRANTGELFF.